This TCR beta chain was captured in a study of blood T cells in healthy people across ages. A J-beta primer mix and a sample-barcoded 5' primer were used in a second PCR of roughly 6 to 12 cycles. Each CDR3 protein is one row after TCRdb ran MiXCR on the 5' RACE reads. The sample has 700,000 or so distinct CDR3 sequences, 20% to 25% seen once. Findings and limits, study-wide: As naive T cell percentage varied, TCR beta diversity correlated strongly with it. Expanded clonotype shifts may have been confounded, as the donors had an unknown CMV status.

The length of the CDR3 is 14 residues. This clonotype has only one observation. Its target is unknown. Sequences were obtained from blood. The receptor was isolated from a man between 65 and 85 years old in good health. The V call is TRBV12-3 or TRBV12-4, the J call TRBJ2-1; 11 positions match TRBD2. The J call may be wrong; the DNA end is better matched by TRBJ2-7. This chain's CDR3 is CASSRLAGKGEQYF. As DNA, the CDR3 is TGTGCCAGCAGCCGACTAGCGGGGAAAGGCGAGCAGTACTTC.